This T cell receptor (beta chain) was retrieved from a study of T-cell memory formation after mild COVID-19. Barcoded TCR alpha and TCR beta cDNA libraries with UMIs came from 5'RACE using constant-segment primers. TCRdb reprocessed the 5' RACE reads with MiXCR, giving one entry per CDR3 protein. Of about 6,100 distinct CDR3 sequences listed, around a fifth are singletons. The germline V gene encodes CDR1 SQVTM and CDR2 ANQGSEA. The CDR3 loop spans 14 amino acids. This chain links TRBV29-1 with TRBJ2-5; D might be TRBD1 (5 bases). The end of the DNA is better explained by TRBJ2-7, so the J call may be wrong. The material sequenced was PBMCs or a T cell subset sorted from them (not recorded which). The source is an adult woman who had mild COVID-19 (a few samples of this study predate the infection). Cell type and time point are not known. The CDR3 reads CSQAGARKGYEQYF. The CDR3 DNA is TGCAGCCAAGCTGGGGCTAGGAAGGGCTACGAGCAGTACTTC.